Below are 17 T cell receptor beta chains sequenced from a single sample in a study of immune reconstitution after stem cell transplant in scleroderma. TCRdb re-called the RT-PCR reads through MiXCR, storing one row per CDR3 protein. Among about 1,600 distinct CDR3 sequences listed, less than 9.5% were seen once. The material was obtained before or after autologous hematopoietic stem cell transplantation (not recorded which). These receptors came from a male donor with systemic sclerosis.

This clonotype rates as medium-sized. J is TRBJ1-5 and V is TRBV29-1, with 7 bases fitting TRBD1. V lost 4 bases to trimming and J lost 2 bases; unmatched junction nucleotides: 2. CDR3 length: 13 residues. Germline loops: CDR1 SQVTM, CDR2 ANQGSEA. DNA for the CDR3: TGCAGCGTTGGACAGGGCGGCAATCAGCCCCAGCATTTT. This codes for CSVGQGGNQPQHF.

In its sample, this clonotype ranks as medium-sized. V gene TRBV2 combines with J gene TRBJ1-5; D call uncertain. This CDR3 is 12 amino acids long. Germline lookup yields CDR1 SNHLY and CDR2 FYNNEI. Trimming took off 1 base at V and 11 bases at J, with 9 bases between the two ends. CDR3 DNA: TGTGCCAGCAGTGAAGAGTCAAGAACCCAGCATTTT. This translates into CASSEESRTQHF.

By proportion, this clonotype is medium-sized. The chain links TRBV7-6 to TRBJ2-2; D not resolved. The CDR3 is made up of 12 amino acids. CDR1 and CDR2 from the germline V gene are SGHVS and FNYEAQ. Trimming took 4 bases from V and 5 from J, leaving 5 bases between them. CDR3 DNA sequence: TGTGCCAGCAGCTCCCCGACCGGGGAGCTGTTTTTT. Amino acids: CASSSPTGELFF.

This clonotype is classed as medium-sized. The chain couples TRBV5-1 to TRBJ2-7; 9 bases fit TRBD1. The CDR3 has 15 residues. Germline V CDR1 and CDR2: SGHRS, YFSETQ. The J segment lost 3 bases and the V segment lost 4 bases, leaving 8 bases of the junction unmatched. The CDR3 is CASSVTTGGIYEQYF. CDR3 nucleotides: TGCGCCAGCAGCGTCACCACAGGGGGCATCTACGAGCAGTACTTC.

The V gene is TRBV7-2, the J gene TRBJ1-4, with 7 nucleotides matching TRBD1. V was pared by 1 base and J by 8 bases, with 7 bases of the junction left unmatched. The CDR3 contains 15 residues. Germline V lookup: CDR1 SGHTA, CDR2 FQGNSA. The CDR3 DNA reads TGTGCCAGCAGCTTAGGGACAGGAGGTGGCGAAAAACTGTTTTTT. It yields the protein CASSLGTGGGEKLFF.

This clonotype ranks as large (0.1 to 1%). The rearrangement joins TRBV14 to TRBJ1-6; the match to TRBD1 covers 7 bases. Trimming removed 7 bases from V and 7 bases from J; junction bases left unmatched: 7. Looked up from germline, CDR1 is SGHDN and CDR2 is FVKESK. There are 14 residues in the CDR3. CDR3 sequence (DNA): TGTGCCAGCAAGGGGGCATCGAGCAATTCACCCCTCCACTTT. It translates to CASKGASSNSPLHF. Combining the CDR3 with reference TRBV14 and TRBJ1-6 gives the whole variable domain EAGVTQFPSHSVIEKGQTVTLRCDPISGHDNLYWYRRVMGKEIKFLLHFVKESKQDESGMPNNRFLAERTGGTYSTLKVQPAELEDSGVYFCASKGASSNSPLHFGNGTRLTVT.

This clonotype is termed medium-sized. The V call is TRBV6-2 or TRBV6-3, the J call TRBJ2-2; a possible D gene is TRBD2 (5 bases). This CDR3 region has 16 residues. The V end lost 7 bases, the J end lost 5 bases, and 20 bases lay between the germline ends. The germline V gene encodes CDR1 MNHEY and CDR2 SVGEGT. CDR3 coding DNA: TGTGCCAGCACCAAAAGGCGCGGACTGTCAACCGGGGAGCTGTTTTTT. Translation gives CASTKRRGLSTGELFF.

This clonotype rates as medium-sized. This chain uses TRBV11-2 with TRBJ1-2; D not certain. V lost 0 bases and J 6 bases, leaving 11 bases between the germline ends. This CDR3 is 14 amino acids long. Looked up from germline, CDR1 is SGHAT and CDR2 is FQNNGV. The CDR3 loop is CASSLEWRSDGYTF. CDR3 nucleotides: TGTGCCAGCAGCTTAGAATGGCGTTCCGATGGCTACACCTTC.

This clonotype was recorded many times. The rearrangement joins TRBV10-3 to TRBJ1-2, with D perhaps TRBD1 (6 bases). Per germline, CDR1 ENHRY and CDR2 SYGVKD. This CDR3 is 14 amino acids long. V lost 7 bases and J 10 bases, leaving 22 bases between the germline ends. The CDR3 DNA is TGTGCCATCACCCCACGGACAGAAGCTTGGGTCTACACCTTC. This encodes CAITPRTEAWVYTF.

This clonotype is medium-sized. This chain joins TRBV2 and TRBJ2-6; D perhaps matches TRBD1 (6 bases). Looked up from germline, CDR1 is SNHLY and CDR2 is FYNNEI. The CDR3 runs 16 residues. V gave up 10 bases and J gave up 3 bases, with 19 bases separating them. CDR3 residues: CANRKGDTGGANVLTF. For the CDR3, the DNA is TGTGCCAACCGGAAGGGGGATACGGGTGGGGCCAACGTCCTGACTTTC.

Sample share makes this clonotype medium-sized (0.01 to 0.1%). The chain recombines TRBV2 with TRBJ1-1; D ambiguous. In germline, CDR1 is SNHLY, CDR2 FYNNEI. V was shortened by 10 bases and J by 5 bases, with 11 bases between the two germline ends. This CDR3 region has 11 residues. The CDR3, as DNA: TGTGCCACCATCCAAAGGACTGAAGCTTTCTTT. Translating it yields CATIQRTEAFF. The variable domain in full, with the rest retrieved from reference TRBV2 and TRBJ1-1, is EPEVTQTPSHQVTQMGQEVILRCVPISNHLYFYWYRQILGQKVEFLVSFYNNEISEKSEIFDDQFSVERPDGSNFTLKIRSTKLEDSAMYFCATIQRTEAFFGQGTRLTVV.

In its sample, this clonotype is medium-sized. Here the CDR3 DNA reads TGCAGTGCTAGGGTGTTGGGGGAGACCCAGTACTTC. This encodes CSARVLGETQYF. The chain couples TRBV20-1 to TRBJ2-5; the D is unclear. The CDR3 runs to 12 residues. The germline CDR1 and CDR2 sequences are DFQATT and SNEGSKA (reference sequence). With 3 bases removed from V and 5 bases from J, the gap between germline ends came to 10 bases.

Sample share makes this clonotype medium-sized (0.01 to 0.1%). The rearrangement joins TRBV5-5 to TRBJ1-1, with D possibly TRBD1 on 5 matching bases. This CDR3 spans 13 amino acids. The germline V gene encodes CDR1 SGHKS and CDR2 YYEKEE (reference sequence). V lost 4 bases and J 1 base, leaving 8 bases between the germline ends. Here the CDR3 reads CASSITGNTEAFF. The CDR3 DNA follows: TGTGCCAGCAGCATAACAGGGAACACTGAAGCTTTCTTT.

Ten or more counts support this clonotype. V is TRBV12-3 or TRBV12-4 and J is TRBJ2-2; TRBD2 matches at 10 bases. CDR3 size: 17 residues. V trimming: 2 bases; J trimming: 5 bases; junction bases outside the gene matches: 8. The CDR3 DNA reads as TGTGCCAGCAGTTTACGAGCGGGGGGGGGCCGAACCGGGGAGCTGTTTTTT. It is translated as CASSLRAGGGRTGELFF.

This chain links TRBV20-1 with TRBJ2-7; 7 positions match TRBD1. Trimming cost V 4 bases and J 6 bases; bases outside gene matches: 6. There are 12 residues in the CDR3. Germline V gene lookup returns CDR1 DFQATT and CDR2 SNEGSKA (reference sequence). The CDR3 here is CSATGTAGEQYF. The CDR3 coding sequence is TGCAGTGCTACCGGGACAGCTGGCGAGCAGTACTTC.

This clonotype is labeled medium-sized. V gene TRBV6-1 combines with J gene TRBJ1-2; D perhaps matches TRBD1 (6 bases). There are 13 residues in the CDR3. The germline V and J ends were trimmed by 6 bases and 6 bases, with 14 bases remaining between them. Germline V gene lookup returns CDR1 MNHNS and CDR2 SASEGT. As DNA, the CDR3 is TGTGCCAGCAGCCATGGGGGACAAAATGGCTACACCTTC. Protein: CASSHGGQNGYTF.

This clonotype is categorized as medium-sized (0.01 to 0.1%). This chain joins TRBV20-1 and TRBJ1-2, with TRBD1 identical over 9 bases. Trimming took 5 bases from V and 2 from J; bases not matched to a gene: 6. Germline V gene data show CDR1 as DFQATT and CDR2 as SNEGSKA (reference sequence). The CDR3 is 14 residues long. CDR3 region: CSAWRTGENYGYTF. The CDR3 nucleotides read TGCAGTGCTTGGAGGACAGGGGAGAACTATGGCTACACCTTC.